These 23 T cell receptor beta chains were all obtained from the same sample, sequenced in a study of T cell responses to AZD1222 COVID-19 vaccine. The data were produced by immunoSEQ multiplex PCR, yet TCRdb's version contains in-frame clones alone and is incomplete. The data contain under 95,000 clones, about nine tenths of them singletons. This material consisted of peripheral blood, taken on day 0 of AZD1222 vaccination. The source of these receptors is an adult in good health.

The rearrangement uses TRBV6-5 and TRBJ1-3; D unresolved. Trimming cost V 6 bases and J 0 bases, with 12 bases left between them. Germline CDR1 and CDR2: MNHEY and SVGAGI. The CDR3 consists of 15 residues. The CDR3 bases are TGTGCCAGCAGCGGAGACGCAGACTCTGGAAACACCATATATTTT. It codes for CASSGDADSGNTIYF.

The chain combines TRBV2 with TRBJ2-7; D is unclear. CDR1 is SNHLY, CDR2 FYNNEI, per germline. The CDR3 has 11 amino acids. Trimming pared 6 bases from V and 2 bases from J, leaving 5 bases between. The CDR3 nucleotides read TGTGCCAGCAGCGCTGCCTACGAGCAGTACTTC. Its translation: CASSAAYEQYF. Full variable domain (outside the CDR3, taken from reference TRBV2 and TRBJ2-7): EPEVTQTPSHQVTQMGQEVILRCVPISNHLYFYWYRQILGQKVEFLVSFYNNEISEKSEIFDDQFSVERPDGSNFTLKIRSTKLEDSAMYFCASSAAYEQYFGPGTRLTVT.

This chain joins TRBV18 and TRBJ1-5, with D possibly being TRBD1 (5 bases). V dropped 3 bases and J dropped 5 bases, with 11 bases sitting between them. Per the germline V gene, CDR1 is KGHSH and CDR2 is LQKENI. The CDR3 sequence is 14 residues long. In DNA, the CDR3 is TGTGCCAGCTCACCTAGGGAGGGGTATCAGCCCCAGCATTTT. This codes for CASSPREGYQPQHF.

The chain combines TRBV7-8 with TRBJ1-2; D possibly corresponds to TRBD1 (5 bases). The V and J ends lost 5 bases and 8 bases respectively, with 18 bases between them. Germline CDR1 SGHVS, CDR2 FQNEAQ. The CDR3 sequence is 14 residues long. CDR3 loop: CASSLDATWGGYTF. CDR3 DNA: TGTGCCAGCAGCCTGGACGCGACCTGGGGGGGCTACACCTTC.

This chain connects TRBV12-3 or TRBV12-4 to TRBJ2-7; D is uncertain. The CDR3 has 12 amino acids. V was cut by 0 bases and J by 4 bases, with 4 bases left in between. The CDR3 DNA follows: TGTGCCAGCAGTTTAGCGTTTTACGAGCAGTACTTC. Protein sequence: CASSLAFYEQYF.

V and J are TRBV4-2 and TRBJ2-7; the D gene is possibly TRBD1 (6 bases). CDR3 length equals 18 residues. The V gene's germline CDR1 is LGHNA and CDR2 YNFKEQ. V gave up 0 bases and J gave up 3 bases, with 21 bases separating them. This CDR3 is CASSQEHPSSGTFYEQYF. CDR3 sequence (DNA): TGTGCCAGCAGCCAAGAGCACCCATCCTCCGGGACATTCTACGAGCAGTACTTC.

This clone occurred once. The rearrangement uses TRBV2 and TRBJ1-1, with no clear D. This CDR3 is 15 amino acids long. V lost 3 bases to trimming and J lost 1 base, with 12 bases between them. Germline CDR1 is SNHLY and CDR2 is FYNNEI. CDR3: CASSDQATENTEAFF. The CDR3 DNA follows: TGTGCCAGCAGTGATCAGGCTACGGAGAACACTGAAGCTTTCTTT.

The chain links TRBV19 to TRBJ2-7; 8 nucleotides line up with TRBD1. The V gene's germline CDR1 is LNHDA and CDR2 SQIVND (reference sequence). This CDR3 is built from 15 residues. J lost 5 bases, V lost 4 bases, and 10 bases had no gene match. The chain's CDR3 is CASSTGQGVLNEQYF. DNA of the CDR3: TGTGCCAGTAGTACAGGACAGGGAGTCCTTAACGAGCAGTACTTC.

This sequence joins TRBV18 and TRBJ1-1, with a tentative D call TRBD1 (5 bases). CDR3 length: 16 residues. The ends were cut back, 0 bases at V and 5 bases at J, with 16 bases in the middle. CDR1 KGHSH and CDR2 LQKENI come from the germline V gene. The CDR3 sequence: CASSPPSGSPRTEAFF. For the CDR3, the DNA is TGTGCCAGCTCACCACCATCAGGGTCGCCGCGAACTGAAGCTTTCTTT.

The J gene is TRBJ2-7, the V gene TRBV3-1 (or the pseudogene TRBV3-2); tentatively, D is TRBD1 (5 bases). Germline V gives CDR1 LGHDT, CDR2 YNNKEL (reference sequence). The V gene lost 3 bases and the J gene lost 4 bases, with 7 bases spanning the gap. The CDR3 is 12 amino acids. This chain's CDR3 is CASSQWTYEQYF. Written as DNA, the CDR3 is TGTGCCAGCAGCCAGTGGACATACGAGCAGTACTTC.

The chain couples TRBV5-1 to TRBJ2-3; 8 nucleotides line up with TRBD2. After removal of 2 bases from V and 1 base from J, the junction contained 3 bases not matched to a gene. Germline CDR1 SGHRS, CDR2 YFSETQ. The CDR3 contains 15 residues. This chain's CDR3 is CASSFGRGGTDTQYF. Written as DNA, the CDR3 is TGCGCCAGCAGCTTCGGGCGGGGGGGCACAGATACGCAGTATTTT.

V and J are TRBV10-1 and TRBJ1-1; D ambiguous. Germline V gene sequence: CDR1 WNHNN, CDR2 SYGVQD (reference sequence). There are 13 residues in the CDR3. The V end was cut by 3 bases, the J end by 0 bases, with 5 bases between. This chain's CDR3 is CASSDGLNTEAFF. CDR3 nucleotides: TGCGCCAGCAGTGACGGGTTGAACACTGAAGCTTTCTTT.

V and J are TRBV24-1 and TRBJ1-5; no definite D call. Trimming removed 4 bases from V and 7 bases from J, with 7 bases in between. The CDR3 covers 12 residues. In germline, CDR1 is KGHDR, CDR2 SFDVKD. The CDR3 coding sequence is TGTGCCACCAGTGACCGAGGCCAGCCCCAGCATTTT. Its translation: CATSDRGQPQHF.

CDR3: CASSPGQGGMNTEAFF. The CDR3 DNA reads TGTGCCAGCTCACCAGGACAGGGGGGAATGAACACTGAAGCTTTCTTT. The genes are TRBV18 and TRBJ1-1; 10 bases agree with TRBD1. Germline CDR1 reads KGHSH; CDR2 reads LQKENI. The V and J ends lost 2 bases and 0 bases, in that order; junction bases with no gene match: 3. The CDR3 has 16 amino acids.

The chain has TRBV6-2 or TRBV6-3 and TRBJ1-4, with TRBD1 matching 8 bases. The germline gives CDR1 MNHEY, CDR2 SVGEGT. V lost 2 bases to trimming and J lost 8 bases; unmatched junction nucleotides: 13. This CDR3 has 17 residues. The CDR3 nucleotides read TGTGCCAGCAGTTACCCCCTGACAGGGGATCTTCTCGAAAAACTGTTTTTT. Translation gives CASSYPLTGDLLEKLFF.

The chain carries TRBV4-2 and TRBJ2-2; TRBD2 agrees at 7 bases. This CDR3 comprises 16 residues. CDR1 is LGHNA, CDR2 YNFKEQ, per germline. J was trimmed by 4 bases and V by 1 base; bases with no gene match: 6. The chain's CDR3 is CASSQVLAESTGELFF. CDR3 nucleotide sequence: TGTGCCAGCAGCCAAGTCCTAGCGGAATCCACCGGGGAGCTGTTTTTT.

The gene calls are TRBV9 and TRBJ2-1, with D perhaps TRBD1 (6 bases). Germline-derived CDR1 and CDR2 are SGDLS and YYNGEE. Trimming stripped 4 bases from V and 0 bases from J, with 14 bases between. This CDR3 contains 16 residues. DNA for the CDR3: TGTGCCAGCAGCCCACGGCAGGGGAGCTCCTACAATGAGCAGTTCTTC. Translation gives CASSPRQGSSYNEQFF.

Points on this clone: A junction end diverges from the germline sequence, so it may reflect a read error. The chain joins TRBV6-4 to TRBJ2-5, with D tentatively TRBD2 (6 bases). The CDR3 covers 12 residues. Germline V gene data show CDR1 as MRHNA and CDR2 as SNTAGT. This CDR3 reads CASSVLRLGVDF. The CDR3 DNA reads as TGTGCCAGCAGTGTTCTCAGACTAGGGGTGGACTTC.

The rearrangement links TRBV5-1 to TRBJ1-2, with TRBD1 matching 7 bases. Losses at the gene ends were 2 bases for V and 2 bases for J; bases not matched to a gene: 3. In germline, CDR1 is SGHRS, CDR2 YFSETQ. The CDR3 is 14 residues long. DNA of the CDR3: TGCGCCAGCAGCTTTCAGGGACAGAACTATGGCTACACCTTC. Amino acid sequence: CASSFQGQNYGYTF. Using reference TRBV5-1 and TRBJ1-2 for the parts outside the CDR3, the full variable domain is KAGVTQTPRYLIKTRGQQVTLSCSPISGHRSVSWYQQTPGQGLQFLFEYFSETQRNKGNFPGRFSGRQFSNSRSEMNVSTLELGDSALYLCASSFQGQNYGYTFGSGTRLTVV.

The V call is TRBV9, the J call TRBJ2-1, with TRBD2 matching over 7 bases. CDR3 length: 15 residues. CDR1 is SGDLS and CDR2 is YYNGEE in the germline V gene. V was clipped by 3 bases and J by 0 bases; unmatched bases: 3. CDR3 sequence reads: CASSAAGVSYNEQFF. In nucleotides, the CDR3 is TGTGCCAGCAGCGCCGCGGGAGTCTCCTACAATGAGCAGTTCTTC.

The CDR3 DNA is TGTGCCAGCAGATTGACAGGGGGCACTGAAGCTTTCTTT. As protein: CASRLTGGTEAFF. The chain recombines TRBV5-6 with TRBJ1-1; 9 bases agree with TRBD1. The junction had 3 bases not matched to a gene; V was cut back by 5 bases and J by 4 bases. Germline V gives CDR1 SGHDT, CDR2 YYEEEE. There are 13 residues in the CDR3.

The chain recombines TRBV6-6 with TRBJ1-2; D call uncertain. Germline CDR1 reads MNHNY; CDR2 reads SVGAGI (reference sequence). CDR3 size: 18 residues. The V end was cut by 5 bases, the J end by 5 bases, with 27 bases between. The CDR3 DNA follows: TGTGCCAGCAGTCCTGACTCGGCCCCACGCGGAGCGCCTTATGGCTACACCTTC. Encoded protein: CASSPDSAPRGAPYGYTF.

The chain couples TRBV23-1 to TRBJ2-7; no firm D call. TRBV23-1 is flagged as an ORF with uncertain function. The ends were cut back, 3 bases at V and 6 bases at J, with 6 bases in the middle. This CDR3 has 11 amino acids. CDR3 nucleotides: TGCGCCAGCAGTCATGGGCGCGAGCAGTACTTC. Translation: CASSHGREQYF.